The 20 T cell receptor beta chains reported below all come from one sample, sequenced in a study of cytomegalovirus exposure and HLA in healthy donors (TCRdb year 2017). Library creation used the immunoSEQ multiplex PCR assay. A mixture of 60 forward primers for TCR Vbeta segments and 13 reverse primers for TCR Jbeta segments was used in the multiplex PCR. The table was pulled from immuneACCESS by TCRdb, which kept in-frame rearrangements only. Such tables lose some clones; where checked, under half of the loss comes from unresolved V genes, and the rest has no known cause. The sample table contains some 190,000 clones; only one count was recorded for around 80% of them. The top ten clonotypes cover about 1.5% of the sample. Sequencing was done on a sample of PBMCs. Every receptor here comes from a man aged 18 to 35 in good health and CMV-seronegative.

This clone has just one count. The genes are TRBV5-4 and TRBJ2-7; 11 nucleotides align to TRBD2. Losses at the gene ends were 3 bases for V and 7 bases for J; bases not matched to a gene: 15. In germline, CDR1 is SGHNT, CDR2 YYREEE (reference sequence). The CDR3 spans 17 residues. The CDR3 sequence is CASSSTSILAGVREQYF. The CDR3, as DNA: TGTGCCAGCAGCTCGACATCTATACTAGCGGGGGTTCGGGAGCAGTACTTC.

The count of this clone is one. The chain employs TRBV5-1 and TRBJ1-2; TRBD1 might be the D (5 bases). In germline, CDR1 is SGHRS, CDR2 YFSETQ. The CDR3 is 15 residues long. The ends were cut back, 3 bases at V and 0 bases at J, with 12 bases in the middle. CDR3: CASSSVGGANYGYTF. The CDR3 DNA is TGCGCCAGCAGCTCCGTGGGGGGGGCTAACTATGGCTACACCTTC.

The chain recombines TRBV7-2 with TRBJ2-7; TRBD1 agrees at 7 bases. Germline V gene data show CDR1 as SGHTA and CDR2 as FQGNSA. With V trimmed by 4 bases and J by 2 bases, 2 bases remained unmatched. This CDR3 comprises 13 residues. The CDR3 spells CASSSGQPYEQYF. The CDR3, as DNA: TGTGCCAGCAGCTCGGGACAGCCCTACGAGCAGTACTTC.

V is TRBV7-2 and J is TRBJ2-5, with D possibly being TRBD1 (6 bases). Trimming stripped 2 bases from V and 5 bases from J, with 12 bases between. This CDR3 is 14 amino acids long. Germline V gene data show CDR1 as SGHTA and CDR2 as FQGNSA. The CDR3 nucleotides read TGTGCCAGCAGCTTAATCAGGGGTGGGGAGACCCAGTACTTC. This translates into CASSLIRGGETQYF. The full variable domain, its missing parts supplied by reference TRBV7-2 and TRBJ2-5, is GAGVSQSPSNKVTEKGKDVELRCDPISGHTALYWYRQSLGQGLEFLIYFQGNSAPDKSGLPSDRFSAERTGGSVSTLTIQRTQQEDSAVYLCASSLIRGGETQYFGPGTRLLVL.

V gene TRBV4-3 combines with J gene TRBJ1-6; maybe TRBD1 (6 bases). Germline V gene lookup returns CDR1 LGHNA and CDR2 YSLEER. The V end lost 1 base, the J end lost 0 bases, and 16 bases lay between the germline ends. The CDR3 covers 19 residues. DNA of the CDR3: TGCGCCAGCAGCCAAGGGGGGCCCCGAGGGAGCTCCTATAATTCACCCCTCCACTTT. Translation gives CASSQGGPRGSSYNSPLHF.

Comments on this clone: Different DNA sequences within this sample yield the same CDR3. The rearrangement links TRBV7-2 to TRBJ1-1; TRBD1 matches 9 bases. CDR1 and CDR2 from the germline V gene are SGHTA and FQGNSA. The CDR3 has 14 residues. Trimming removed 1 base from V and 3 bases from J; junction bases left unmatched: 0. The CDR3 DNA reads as TGTGCCAGCAGCTTAGACAGGGGGCACACTGAAGCTTTCTTT. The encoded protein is CASSLDRGHTEAFF.

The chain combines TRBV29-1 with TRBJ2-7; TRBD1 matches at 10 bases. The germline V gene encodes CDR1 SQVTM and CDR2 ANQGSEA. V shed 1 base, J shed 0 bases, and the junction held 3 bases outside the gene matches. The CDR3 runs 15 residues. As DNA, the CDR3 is TGCAGCGTTGAAGGGGGACAGGGGAGCTCCTACGAGCAGTACTTC. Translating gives CSVEGGQGSSYEQYF.

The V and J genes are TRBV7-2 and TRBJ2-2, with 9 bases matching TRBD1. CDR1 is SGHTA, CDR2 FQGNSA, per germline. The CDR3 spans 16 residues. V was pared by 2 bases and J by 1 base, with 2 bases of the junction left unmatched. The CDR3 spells CASSLLTGGNTGELFF. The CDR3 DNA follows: TGTGCCAGCAGCTTACTGACAGGGGGGAACACCGGGGAGCTGTTTTTT.

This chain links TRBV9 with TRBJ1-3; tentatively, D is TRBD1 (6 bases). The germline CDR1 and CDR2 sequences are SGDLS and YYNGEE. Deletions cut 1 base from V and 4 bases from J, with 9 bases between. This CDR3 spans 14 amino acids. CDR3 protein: CASSVQGSGNTIYF. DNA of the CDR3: TGTGCCAGCAGCGTACAGGGGTCGGGAAACACCATATATTTT.

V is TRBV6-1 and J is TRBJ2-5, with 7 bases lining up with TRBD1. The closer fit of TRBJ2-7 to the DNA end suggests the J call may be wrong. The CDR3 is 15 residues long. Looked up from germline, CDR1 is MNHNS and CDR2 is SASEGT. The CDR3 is CASSLDREGAYEQYF. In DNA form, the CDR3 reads TGTGCCAGCAGTCTCGACAGGGAAGGAGCCTACGAGCAGTACTTC.

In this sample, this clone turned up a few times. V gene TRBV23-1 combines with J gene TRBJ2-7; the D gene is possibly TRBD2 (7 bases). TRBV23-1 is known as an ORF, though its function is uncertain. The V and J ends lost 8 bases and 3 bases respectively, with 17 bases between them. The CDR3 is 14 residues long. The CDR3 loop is CASSRGGDFYEQYF. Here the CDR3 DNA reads TGCGCCAGCTCCAGGGGAGGGGACTTCTACGAGCAGTACTTC.

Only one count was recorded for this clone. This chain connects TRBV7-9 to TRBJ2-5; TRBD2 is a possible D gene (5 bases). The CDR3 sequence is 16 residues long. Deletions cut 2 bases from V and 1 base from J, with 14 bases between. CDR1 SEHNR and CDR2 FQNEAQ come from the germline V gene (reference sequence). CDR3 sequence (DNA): TGTGCCAGCAGCTTACCCCCGACGGGGATCCAAGAGACCCAGTACTTC. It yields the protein CASSLPPTGIQETQYF.

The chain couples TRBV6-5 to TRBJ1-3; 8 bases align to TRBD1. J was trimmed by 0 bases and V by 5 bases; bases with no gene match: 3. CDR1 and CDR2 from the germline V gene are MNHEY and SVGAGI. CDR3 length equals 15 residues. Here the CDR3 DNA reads TGTGCCAGCAGTCAGGGGGCCTTCTCTGGAAACACCATATATTTT. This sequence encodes CASSQGAFSGNTIYF.

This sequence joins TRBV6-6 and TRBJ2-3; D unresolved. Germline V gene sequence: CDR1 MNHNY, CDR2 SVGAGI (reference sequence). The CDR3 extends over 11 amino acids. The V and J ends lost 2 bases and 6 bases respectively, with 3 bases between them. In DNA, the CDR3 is TGTGCCAGCAGTTACCTGGATACGCAGTATTTT. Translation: CASSYLDTQYF.

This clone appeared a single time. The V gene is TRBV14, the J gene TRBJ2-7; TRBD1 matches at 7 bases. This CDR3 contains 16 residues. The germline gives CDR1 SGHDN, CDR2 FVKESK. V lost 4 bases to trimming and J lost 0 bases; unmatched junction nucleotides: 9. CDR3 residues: CASSPHSGTASYEQYF. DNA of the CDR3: TGTGCCAGCAGCCCCCACTCCGGGACAGCCTCCTACGAGCAGTACTTC.

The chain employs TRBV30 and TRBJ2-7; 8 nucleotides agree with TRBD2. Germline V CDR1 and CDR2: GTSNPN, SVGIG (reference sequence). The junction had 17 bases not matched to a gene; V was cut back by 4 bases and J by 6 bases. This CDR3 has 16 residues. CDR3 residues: CAWNPRRAGEAREQYF. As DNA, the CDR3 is TGTGCCTGGAACCCTCGTCGAGCGGGAGAGGCCCGCGAGCAGTACTTC. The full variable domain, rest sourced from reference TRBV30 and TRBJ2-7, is SQTIHQWPATLVQPVGSPLSLECTVEGTSNPNLYWYRQAAGRGLQLLFYSVGIGQISSEVPQNLSASRPQDRQFILSSKKLLLSDSGFYLCAWNPRRAGEAREQYFGPGTRLTVT.

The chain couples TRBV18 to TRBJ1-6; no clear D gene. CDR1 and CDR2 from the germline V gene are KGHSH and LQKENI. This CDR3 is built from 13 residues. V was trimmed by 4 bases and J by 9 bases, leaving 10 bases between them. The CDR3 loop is CASSRANGSPLHF. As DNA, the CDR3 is TGTGCCAGCTCACGTGCCAACGGTTCACCCCTCCACTTT.

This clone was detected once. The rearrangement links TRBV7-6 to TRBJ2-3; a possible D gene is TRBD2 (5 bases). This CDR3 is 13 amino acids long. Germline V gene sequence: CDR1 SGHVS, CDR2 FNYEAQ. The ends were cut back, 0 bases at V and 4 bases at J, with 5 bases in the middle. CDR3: CASSLASADTQYF. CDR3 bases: TGTGCCAGCAGCTTAGCTAGCGCAGATACGCAGTATTTT.

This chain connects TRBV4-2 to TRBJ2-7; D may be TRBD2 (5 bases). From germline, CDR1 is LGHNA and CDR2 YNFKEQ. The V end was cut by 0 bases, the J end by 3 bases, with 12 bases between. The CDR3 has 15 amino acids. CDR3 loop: CASSQDGAGGYEQYF. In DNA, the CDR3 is TGTGCCAGCAGCCAAGACGGCGCCGGAGGCTACGAGCAGTACTTC.

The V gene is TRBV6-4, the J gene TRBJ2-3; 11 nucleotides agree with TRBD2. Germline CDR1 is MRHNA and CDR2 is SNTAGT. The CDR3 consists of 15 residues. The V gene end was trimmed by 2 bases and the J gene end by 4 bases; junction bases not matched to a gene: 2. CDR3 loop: CASSDLSGGADTQYF. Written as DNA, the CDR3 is TGTGCCAGCAGTGACCTTAGCGGGGGGGCAGATACGCAGTATTTT.